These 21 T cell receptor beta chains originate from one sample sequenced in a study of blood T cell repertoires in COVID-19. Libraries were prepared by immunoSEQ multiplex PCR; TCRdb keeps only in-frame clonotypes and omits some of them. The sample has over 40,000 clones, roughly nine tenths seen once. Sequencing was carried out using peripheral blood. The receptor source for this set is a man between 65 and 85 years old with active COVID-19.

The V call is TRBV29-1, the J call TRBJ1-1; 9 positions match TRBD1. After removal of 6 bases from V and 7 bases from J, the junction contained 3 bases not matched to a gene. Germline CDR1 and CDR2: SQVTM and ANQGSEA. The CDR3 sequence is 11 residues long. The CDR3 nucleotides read TGCAGCGTCGACAGGGGGAATGAAGCTTTCTTT. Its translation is CSVDRGNEAFF.

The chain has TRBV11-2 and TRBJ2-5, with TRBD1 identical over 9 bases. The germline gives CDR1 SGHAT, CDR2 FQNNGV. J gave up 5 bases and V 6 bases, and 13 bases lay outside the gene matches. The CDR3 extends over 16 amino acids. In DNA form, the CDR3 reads TGTGCCAGCAGTCCTGGACGGACAGGGGACGGTGAGACCCAGTACTTC. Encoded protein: CASSPGRTGDGETQYF.

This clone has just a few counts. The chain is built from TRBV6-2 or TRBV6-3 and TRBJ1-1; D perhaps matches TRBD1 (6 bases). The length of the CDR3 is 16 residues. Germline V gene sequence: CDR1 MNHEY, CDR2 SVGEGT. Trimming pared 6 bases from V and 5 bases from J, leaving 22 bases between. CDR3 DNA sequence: TGTGCCAGCAGCCCGGGACAACTGATAATGAGTACTGAAGCTTTCTTT. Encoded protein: CASSPGQLIMSTEAFF.

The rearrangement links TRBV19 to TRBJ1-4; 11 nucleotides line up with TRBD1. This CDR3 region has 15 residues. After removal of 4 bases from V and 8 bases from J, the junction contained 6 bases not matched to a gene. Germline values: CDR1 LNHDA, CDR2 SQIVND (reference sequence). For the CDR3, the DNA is TGTGCCAGTAGTACCGGACAGGGGGCAGTCGAAAAACTGTTTTTT. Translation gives CASSTGQGAVEKLFF.

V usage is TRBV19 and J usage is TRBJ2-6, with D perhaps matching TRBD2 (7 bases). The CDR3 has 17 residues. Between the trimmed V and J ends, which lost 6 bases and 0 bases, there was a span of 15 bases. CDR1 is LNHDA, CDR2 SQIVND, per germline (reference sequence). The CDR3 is CASRAGHLNSGANVLTF. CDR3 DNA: TGTGCCAGTAGAGCGGGACATCTGAACTCTGGGGCCAACGTCCTGACTTTC.

CDR3 DNA sequence: TGTGCCAGCAGCCAAAGGGAGGTAGCGGGGGTTATCTCTGGGGCCAACGTCCTGACTTTC. This sequence encodes CASSQREVAGVISGANVLTF. This chain connects TRBV4-2 to TRBJ2-6, with 9 bases matching TRBD2. CDR1 is LGHNA and CDR2 is YNFKEQ in the germline V gene. The CDR3 contains 20 residues. The ends lost 2 bases at V and 0 bases at J; junction bases unmatched: 11.

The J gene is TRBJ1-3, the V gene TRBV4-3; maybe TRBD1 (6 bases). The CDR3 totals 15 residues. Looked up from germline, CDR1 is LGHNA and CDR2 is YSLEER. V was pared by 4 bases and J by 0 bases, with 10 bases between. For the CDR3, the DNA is TGCGCCAGCAGCCCGGACAGTTACTCTGGAAACACCATATATTTT. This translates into CASSPDSYSGNTIYF.

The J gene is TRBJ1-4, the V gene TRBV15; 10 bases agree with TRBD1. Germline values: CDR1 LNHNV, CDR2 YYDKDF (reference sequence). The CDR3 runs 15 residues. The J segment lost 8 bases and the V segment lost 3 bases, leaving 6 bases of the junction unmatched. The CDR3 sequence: CATSSRQGAREKLFF. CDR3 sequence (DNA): TGTGCCACCAGCAGTAGACAGGGGGCGCGGGAAAAACTGTTTTTT.

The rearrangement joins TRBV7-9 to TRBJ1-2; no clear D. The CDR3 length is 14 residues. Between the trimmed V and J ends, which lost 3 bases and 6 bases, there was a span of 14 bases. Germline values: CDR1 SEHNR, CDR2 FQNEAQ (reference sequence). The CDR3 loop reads CASSFPPAADGYTF. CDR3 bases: TGTGCCAGCAGCTTCCCCCCCGCAGCGGATGGCTACACCTTC.

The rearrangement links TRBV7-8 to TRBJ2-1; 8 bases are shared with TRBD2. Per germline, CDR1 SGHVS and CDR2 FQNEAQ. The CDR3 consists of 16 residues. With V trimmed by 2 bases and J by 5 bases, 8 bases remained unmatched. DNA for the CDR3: TGTGCCAGCAGCTTAAGCGGGGGCTTCATAAACAATGAGCAGTTCTTC. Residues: CASSLSGGFINNEQFF.

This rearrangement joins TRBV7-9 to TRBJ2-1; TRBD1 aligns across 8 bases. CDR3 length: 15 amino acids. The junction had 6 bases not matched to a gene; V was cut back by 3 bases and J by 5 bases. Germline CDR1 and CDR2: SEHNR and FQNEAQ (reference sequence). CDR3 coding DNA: TGTGCCAGCAGCTTCGGACAGGGAAAAGACAATGAGCAGTTCTTC. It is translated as CASSFGQGKDNEQFF.

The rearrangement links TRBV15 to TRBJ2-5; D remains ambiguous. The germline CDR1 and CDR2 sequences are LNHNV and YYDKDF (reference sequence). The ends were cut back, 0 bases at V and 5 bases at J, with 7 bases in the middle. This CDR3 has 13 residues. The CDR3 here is CATSRDPVETQYF. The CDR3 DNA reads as TGTGCCACCAGCAGAGATCCGGTGGAGACCCAGTACTTC.

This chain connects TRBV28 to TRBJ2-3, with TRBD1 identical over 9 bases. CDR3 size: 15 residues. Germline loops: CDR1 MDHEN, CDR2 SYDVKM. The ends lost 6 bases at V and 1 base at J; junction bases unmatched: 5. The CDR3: CASRLQGAGTDTQYF. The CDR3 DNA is TGTGCCAGCAGGCTACAGGGGGCTGGCACAGATACGCAGTATTTT. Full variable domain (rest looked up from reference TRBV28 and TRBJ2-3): DVKVTQSSRYLVKRTGEKVFLECVQDMDHENMFWYRQDPGLGLRLIYFSYDVKMKEKGDIPEGYSVSREKKERFSLILESASTNQTSMYLCASRLQGAGTDTQYFGPGTRLTVL.

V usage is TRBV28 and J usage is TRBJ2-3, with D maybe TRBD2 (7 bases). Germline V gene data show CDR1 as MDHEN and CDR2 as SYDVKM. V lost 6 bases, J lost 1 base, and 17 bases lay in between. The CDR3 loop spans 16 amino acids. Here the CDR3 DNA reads TGTGCCAGCAGACACGGGGGGCTCGGTGGCACAGATACGCAGTATTTT. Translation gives CASRHGGLGGTDTQYF.

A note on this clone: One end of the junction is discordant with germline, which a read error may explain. The CDR3 loop reads CASSSGQSPSMMAF. The CDR3 DNA reads as TGTGCCAGCAGCTCTGGACAAAGCCCATCAATGATGGCCTTC. The gene calls are TRBV7-8 and TRBJ1-2; D perhaps matches TRBD1 (5 bases). Germline V lookup: CDR1 SGHVS, CDR2 FQNEAQ. The length of the CDR3 is 14 residues.

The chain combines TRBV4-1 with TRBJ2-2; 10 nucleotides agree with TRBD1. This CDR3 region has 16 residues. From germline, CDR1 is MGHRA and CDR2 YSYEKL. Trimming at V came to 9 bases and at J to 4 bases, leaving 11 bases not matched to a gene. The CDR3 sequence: CASSAGQGFFTGELFF. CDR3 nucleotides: TGCGCCAGTTCCGCGGGACAGGGGTTTTTCACCGGGGAGCTGTTTTTT.

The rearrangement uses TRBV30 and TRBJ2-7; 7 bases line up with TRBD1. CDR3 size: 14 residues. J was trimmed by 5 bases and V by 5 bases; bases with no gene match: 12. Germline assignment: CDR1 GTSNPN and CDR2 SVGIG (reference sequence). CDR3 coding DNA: TGTGCCTGGGCGAACAGGGGACGGTTCGACGAGCAGTACTTC. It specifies CAWANRGRFDEQYF. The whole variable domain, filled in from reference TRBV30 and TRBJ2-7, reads SQTIHQWPATLVQPVGSPLSLECTVEGTSNPNLYWYRQAAGRGLQLLFYSVGIGQISSEVPQNLSASRPQDRQFILSSKKLLLSDSGFYLCAWANRGRFDEQYFGPGTRLTVT.

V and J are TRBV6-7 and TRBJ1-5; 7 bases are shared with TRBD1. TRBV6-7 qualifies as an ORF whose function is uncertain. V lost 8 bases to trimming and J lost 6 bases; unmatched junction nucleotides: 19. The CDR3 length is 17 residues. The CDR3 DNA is TGTGCCAGCCTCACCCGGGACAGTGAATGGGTAGGTCAGCCCCAGCATTTT. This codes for CASLTRDSEWVGQPQHF.

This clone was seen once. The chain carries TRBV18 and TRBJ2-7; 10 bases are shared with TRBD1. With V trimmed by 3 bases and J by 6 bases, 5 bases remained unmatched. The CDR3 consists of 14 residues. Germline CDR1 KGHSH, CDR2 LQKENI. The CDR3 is CASSPSGQGSEQYF. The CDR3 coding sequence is TGTGCCAGCTCACCCTCGGGACAGGGGTCCGAGCAGTACTTC.

CDR3 amino acids: CASSYSGGPTDTQYF. In nucleotides, the CDR3 is TGTGCCAGCAGTTACTCTGGGGGCCCCACAGATACGCAGTATTTT. V gene TRBV6-5 combines with J gene TRBJ2-3; a weak D match, TRBD1 (6 bases). V was shortened by 0 bases and J by 2 bases, with 9 bases between the two germline ends. The CDR3 totals 15 residues. Germline CDR1 is MNHEY and CDR2 is SVGAGI.

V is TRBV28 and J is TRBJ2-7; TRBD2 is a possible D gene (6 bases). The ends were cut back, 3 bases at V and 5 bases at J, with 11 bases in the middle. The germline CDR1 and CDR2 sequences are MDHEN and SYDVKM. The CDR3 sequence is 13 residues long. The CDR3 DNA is TGTGCCAGCAGTTTCGGGGGTTTCAACGAGCAGTACTTC. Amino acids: CASSFGGFNEQYF.